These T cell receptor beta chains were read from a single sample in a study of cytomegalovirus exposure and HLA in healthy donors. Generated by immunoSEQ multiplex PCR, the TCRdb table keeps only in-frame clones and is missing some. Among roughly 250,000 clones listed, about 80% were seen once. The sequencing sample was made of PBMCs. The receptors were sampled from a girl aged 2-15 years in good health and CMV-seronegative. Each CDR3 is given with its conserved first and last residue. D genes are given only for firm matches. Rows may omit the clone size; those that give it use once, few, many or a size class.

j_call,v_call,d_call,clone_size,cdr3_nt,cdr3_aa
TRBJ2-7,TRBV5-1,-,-,TGCGCCAGCAGCTTGGGATCGTTACCCGAGCAGTACTTC,CASSLGSLPEQYF
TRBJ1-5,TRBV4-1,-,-,TGCGCCAGTGGCCCATCATCCGATCAGCCCCAGCATTTT,CASGPSSDQPQHF
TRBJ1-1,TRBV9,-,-,TGTGCCAGCAGCCCGCCAGGAACCCAGGACACTGAAGCTTTCTTT,CASSPPGTQDTEAFF
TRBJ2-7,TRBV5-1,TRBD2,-,TGCGCCAGCAGCTTGACGTTAGCGGGAACTTACGAGCAGTACTTC,CASSLTLAGTYEQYF
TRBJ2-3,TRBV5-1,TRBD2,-,TGCGCCAGCAGCTTACCCATAGCGGGAGTGGCAGATACGCAGTATTTT,CASSLPIAGVADTQYF
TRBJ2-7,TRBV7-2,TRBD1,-,TGTGCCAGCAGCTTCCTACCCCCAACCCGGGACAGATCCTACGAGCAGTACTTC,CASSFLPPTRDRSYEQYF
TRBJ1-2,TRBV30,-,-,TGTGCCTGGAGTGTAAGGTCACAGCATTATAACTATGGCTACACCTTC,CAWSVRSQHYNYGYTF
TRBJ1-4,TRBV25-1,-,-,TGTGCCAGCAGTGAATTTGGTGGAGGACTGTTTTTT,CASSEFGGGLFF
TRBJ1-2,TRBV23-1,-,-,TGCGCCAGCAGTCCACATGACTGTCGCGGCTACACCTTC,CASSPHDCRGYTF
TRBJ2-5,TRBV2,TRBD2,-,TGTGCCAGCCCGGACGGGGAGGGAGAGAGAGAGACCCAGTACTTC,CASPDGEGERETQYF
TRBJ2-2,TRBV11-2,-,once,TGTGCCAGCAGCCCGACTGTCACCGGGGAGCTGTTTTTT,CASSPTVTGELFF
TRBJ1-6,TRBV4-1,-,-,TGCGCCAGCAGCCAAGGGGGCCTACAGGGTTCACCCCTCCACTTT,CASSQGGLQGSPLHF
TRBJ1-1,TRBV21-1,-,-,TGTGCCAGCCGACCTCCAACAGGACAGATGAACACTGAAGCTTTCTTT,CASRPPTGQMNTEAFF
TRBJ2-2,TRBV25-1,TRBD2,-,TGTGCCAGCAGCTCACTACTAGCGGGAGGAAACACCGGGGAGCTGTTTTTT,CASSSLLAGGNTGELFF
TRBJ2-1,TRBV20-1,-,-,TGCAGTGCAATTAGCGGAAATGAGCAGTTCTTC,CSAISGNEQFF
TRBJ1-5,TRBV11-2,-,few,TGTGCCAGCAGTCGACAGAGCAATCAGCCCCAGCATTTT,CASSRQSNQPQHF
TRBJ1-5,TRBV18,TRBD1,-,TGTGCCAGCTCACCTCAACAGGGGGCCGATCAGCCCCAGCATTTT,CASSPQQGADQPQHF
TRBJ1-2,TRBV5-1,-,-,TGCGCCAGCAGCTCAACGAGTCTATTCTTTCCTAACTATGGCTACACCTTC,CASSSTSLFFPNYGYTF
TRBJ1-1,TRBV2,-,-,TGTGCCAGCAGCCCCGGACAGTTGAACACTGAAGCTTTCTTT,CASSPGQLNTEAFF
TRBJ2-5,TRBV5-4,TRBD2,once,TGTGCCAGCAGCTTGAATGCGGGGGTCCAAGAGACCCAGTACTTC,CASSLNAGVQETQYF
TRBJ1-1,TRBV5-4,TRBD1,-,TGTGCCAGCAGCTTTACCGGGACAGGGGCCATGAACACTGAAGCTTTCTTT,CASSFTGTGAMNTEAFF
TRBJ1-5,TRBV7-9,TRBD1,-,TGTGCCAGCAGCCAAGGGACAGGGGGGAATCAGCCCCAGCATTTT,CASSQGTGGNQPQHF
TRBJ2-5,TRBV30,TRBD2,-,TGTGCCCGGCGGACTAGCGGGGGAGGGACCCAGTACTTC,CARRTSGGGTQYF
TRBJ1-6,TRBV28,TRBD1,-,TGTGCCAGCAGTTTTAGGGTTGGGTACCGGGACAGTAATTCACCCCTCCACTTT,CASSFRVGYRDSNSPLHF
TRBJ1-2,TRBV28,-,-,TGTGCCAGCAGTACCACAGGCCTCTCTAACTATGGCTACACCTTC,CASSTTGLSNYGYTF
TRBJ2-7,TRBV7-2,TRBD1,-,TGTGCCAGCAGCCCGCGGGGGACAGGGGTCTACGAGCAGTACTTC,CASSPRGTGVYEQYF
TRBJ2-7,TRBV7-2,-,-,TGTGCCAGCAGCTTAGGAGTGATCTACGAGCAGTACTTC,CASSLGVIYEQYF
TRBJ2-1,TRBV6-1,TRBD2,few,TGTGCCAGCAGTGAAGCACGGGGGGCCTACAATGAGCAGTTCTTC,CASSEARGAYNEQFF
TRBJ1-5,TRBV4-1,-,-,TGCGCCAGCAGCCACACTAGCGCATATCAGCCCCAGCATTTT,CASSHTSAYQPQHF
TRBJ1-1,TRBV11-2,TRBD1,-,TGTGCCAGCAGCTTAATTTCCGGGACAGCGCCTATTCACACTGAAGCTTTCTTT,CASSLISGTAPIHTEAFF
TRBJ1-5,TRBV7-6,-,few,TGTGCCAGCAGCTTAAGGGCAGGGAAACAGCCCCAGCATTTT,CASSLRAGKQPQHF
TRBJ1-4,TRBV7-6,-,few,TGTGCCAGCAGCTTATACCAGGGAGGAAGGAGAGCAACTAATGAAAAACTGTTTTTT,CASSLYQGGRRATNEKLFF
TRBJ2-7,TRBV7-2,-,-,TGTGCCAGCAGCTTAGAACAGGGCCACTACGAGCAGTACTTC,CASSLEQGHYEQYF
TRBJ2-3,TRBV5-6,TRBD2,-,TGTGCCAGCAGCTTCAGGAGACTAGCACACACAGATACGCAGTATTTT,CASSFRRLAHTDTQYF
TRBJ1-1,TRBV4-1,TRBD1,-,TGCGCCAGCAGCCAAGATCTCAGGGGGGTATTTTTCTTT,CASSQDLRGVFFF
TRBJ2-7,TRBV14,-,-,TGTGCCAGCAGCCAAGTGGACTCACGGGCCTACGAGCAGTACTTC,CASSQVDSRAYEQYF
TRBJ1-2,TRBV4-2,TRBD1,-,TGTGCCAGCAGCCCCGTGGACAGGGACTATGGCTACACCTTC,CASSPVDRDYGYTF
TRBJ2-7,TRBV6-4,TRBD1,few,TGTGCCAGCAGCAGAACTACGGACAGGGGGGACGAGCAGTACTTC,CASSRTTDRGDEQYF
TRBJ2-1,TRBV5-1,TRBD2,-,TGCGCCAGCAGCCGGACTAGCGGGAGTACGTACAATGAGCAGTTCTTC,CASSRTSGSTYNEQFF
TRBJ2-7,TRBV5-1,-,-,TGCGCCAGCAGCTGGCCTGGACTGGGTGGGGAGCAGTACTTC,CASSWPGLGGEQYF
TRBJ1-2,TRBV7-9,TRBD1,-,TGTGCCAGCAGCTTCGGGGCAGGGGGCTATGGCTACACCTTC,CASSFGAGGYGYTF
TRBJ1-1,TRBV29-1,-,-,TGCAGCGTTGAAGATCCGGGGAGGGTACCTGAAGCTTTCTTT,CSVEDPGRVPEAFF
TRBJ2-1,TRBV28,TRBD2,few,TGTGCCAGCAGCCAATATGGGACTAGCGGGCACAATGAGCAGTTCTTC,CASSQYGTSGHNEQFF
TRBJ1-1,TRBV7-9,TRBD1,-,TGTGCCAGCAGCCCTCGACAGGGGAGCACTGAAGCTTTCTTT,CASSPRQGSTEAFF
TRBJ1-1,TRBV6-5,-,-,TGTGCCGGCAGTTATGGTGGGGGGACCACTGAAGCTTTCTTT,CAGSYGGGTTEAFF
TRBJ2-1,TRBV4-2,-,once,TGTGCCAGCAGCCAAGAGCAGGGAGGTGGCAATGAGCAGTTCTTC,CASSQEQGGGNEQFF
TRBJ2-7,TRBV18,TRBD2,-,TGTGCCAGCTCACCACCTACACTAGCGAGCGAGCAGTACTTC,CASSPPTLASEQYF
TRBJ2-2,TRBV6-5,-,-,TGTGCCAGCAGTTACTCGAGGCAAGCCACCGGGGAGCTGTTTTTT,CASSYSRQATGELFF
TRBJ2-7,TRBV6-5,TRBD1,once,TGTGCCAGCAGGACAGGGGCGAAGAACGAGCAGTACTTC,CASRTGAKNEQYF
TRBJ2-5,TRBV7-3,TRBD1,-,TGTGCCAGCAGCCTGACAGGGATGGGGACCCAGTACTTC,CASSLTGMGTQYF
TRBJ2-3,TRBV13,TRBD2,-,TGTGCCAGCAGGACAGCGGGGGCAGCTCCAGATACGCAGTATTTT,CASRTAGAAPDTQYF
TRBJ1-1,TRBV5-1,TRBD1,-,TGCGCCAGCAGCCCGGGACAGGGTACTGAAGCTTTCTTT,CASSPGQGTEAFF
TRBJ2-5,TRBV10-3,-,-,TGTGCCATCAGTGAGTCGAGATATCGGGGGAAGTCGAGGGGAGAGACCCAGTACTTC,CAISESRYRGKSRGETQYF
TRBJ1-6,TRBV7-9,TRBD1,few,TGTGCCAGCAGCCCAAAGGGGGGGACAGGGCGTTCACCCCTCCACTTT,CASSPKGGTGRSPLHF
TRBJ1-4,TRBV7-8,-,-,TGTGCCAGCAGCTTAGATCGGGGGGCTAATGAAAAACTGTTTTTT,CASSLDRGANEKLFF
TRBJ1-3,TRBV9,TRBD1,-,TGTGCCAGCAGCACGTCGACAGGGAACTCTATCTCTGGAAACACCATATATTTT,CASSTSTGNSISGNTIYF
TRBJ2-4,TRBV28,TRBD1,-,TGTGCCAGCAGTTTAACGACAGGGAAGAAGGACAAAAACATTCAGTACTTC,CASSLTTGKKDKNIQYF
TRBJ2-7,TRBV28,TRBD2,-,TGTGCCAGCAGTTTATCCGGGACTAGCGGGACGCAGTACTTC,CASSLSGTSGTQYF
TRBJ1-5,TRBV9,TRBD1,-,TGTGCCAGCAGCGTAGGGACAGGGAATTGGCAGCCCCAGCATTTT,CASSVGTGNWQPQHF
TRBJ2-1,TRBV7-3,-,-,TGTGCCAGCAGCTCCAATGGAGGACGCAATGAGCAGTTCTTC,CASSSNGGRNEQFF